These 18 T cell receptor beta chains were all obtained from the same sample, sequenced in a study of technical replicates of blood from a few donors. Using immunoSEQ multiplex PCR, the repertoire was profiled, and TCRdb retains in-frame clones only, with some absent. The table lists about 74,000 clones, about 89% of them singletons, with roughly 0.41% in the top ten. Sample: T cells isolated from PBMCs. The receptors derive from a human donor in good health.

The chain carries TRBV18 and TRBJ2-7, with TRBD2 matching 10 bases. CDR1 and CDR2 (germline): KGHSH, LQKENI. The CDR3 loop spans 15 amino acids. The ends lost 4 bases at V and 2 bases at J; junction bases unmatched: 5. The CDR3 reads CASSQWTSGPYEQYF. The DNA of the CDR3 is TGTGCCAGCTCACAATGGACTAGCGGCCCCTACGAGCAGTACTTC.

The CDR3 protein is CAWIIARGGEAFF. The CDR3 DNA reads as TGTGCCTGGATAATCGCCCGAGGGGGTGAAGCTTTCTTT. The V and J genes are TRBV30 and TRBJ1-1; possibly TRBD1 for D (6 bases). The CDR3 has 13 amino acids. Trimming removed 4 bases from V and 7 bases from J, with 16 bases in between. Germline lookup yields CDR1 GTSNPN and CDR2 SVGIG (reference sequence).

This chain connects TRBV7-6 to TRBJ1-1; D remains ambiguous. Looked up from germline, CDR1 is SGHVS and CDR2 is FNYEAQ. V lost 0 bases to trimming and J lost 8 bases, with 10 bases between them. This CDR3 has 13 amino acids. The CDR3 DNA reads TGTGCCAGCAGCTTAGCGGCGGGGTCGGAAGCTTTCTTT. Translation: CASSLAAGSEAFF.

The V and J genes are TRBV4-1 and TRBJ2-7, with 12 bases matching TRBD2. V shed 4 bases, J shed 3 bases, and the junction held 1 base outside the gene matches. This CDR3 is built from 14 residues. From germline, CDR1 is MGHRA and CDR2 YSYEKL. The CDR3 nucleotides are TGCGCCAGCAGCCTGACTAGCGGGGGCTACGAGCAGTACTTC. It yields the protein CASSLTSGGYEQYF.

The rearrangement joins TRBV4-1 to TRBJ1-3; the D is unclear. The V gene's germline CDR1 is MGHRA and CDR2 YSYEKL. Trimming shortened V by 0 bases and J by 4 bases, and 13 bases separated the two germline ends. CDR3 length: 16 residues. The CDR3 DNA reads as TGCGCCAGCAGCCAAGATCCCCGAGGGAAGGGAAACACCATATATTTT. It codes for CASSQDPRGKGNTIYF.

The sample holds one count of this clone. The chain is built from TRBV5-5 and TRBJ1-2; maybe TRBD1 (6 bases). The V gene's germline CDR1 is SGHKS and CDR2 YYEKEE (reference sequence). The CDR3 totals 15 residues. V was clipped by 0 bases and J by 2 bases, with 11 bases between them. In DNA form, the CDR3 reads TGTGCCAGCAGCTTGGAAACAGGGAGAAACTATGGCTACACCTTC. This translates into CASSLETGRNYGYTF.

J is TRBJ1-1 and V is TRBV28; the D is unclear. Germline V gene lookup returns CDR1 MDHEN and CDR2 SYDVKM. This CDR3 is built from 14 residues. The V end lost 1 base, the J end lost 7 bases, and 13 bases lay between the germline ends. Written as DNA, the CDR3 is TGTGCCAGCAGTTTATCTTCCCTTTTCCGTGAAGCTTTCTTT. As protein: CASSLSSLFREAFF.

The chain has TRBV19 and TRBJ2-7, with D possibly TRBD2 on 5 matching bases. CDR3 length equals 13 residues. V gave up 5 bases and J gave up 0 bases, with 8 bases separating them. Germline V gene sequence: CDR1 LNHDA, CDR2 SQIVND (reference sequence). CDR3 bases: TGTGCCAGTAGTTGGACTGCCTCCTACGAGCAGTACTTC. This gives the protein CASSWTASYEQYF.

V gene TRBV6-1 combines with J gene TRBJ2-7; 9 bases match TRBD2. Germline CDR1 MNHNS, CDR2 SASEGT. The J segment lost 2 bases and the V segment lost 10 bases, leaving 9 bases of the junction unmatched. The CDR3 sequence is 14 residues long. In nucleotides, the CDR3 is TGTGCCATCTCGGCGGGACTAGCACCCTACGAGCAGTACTTC. It encodes CAISAGLAPYEQYF.

The genes are TRBV7-3 and TRBJ2-3, with 8 nucleotides matching TRBD1. Germline loops: CDR1 SGHTA, CDR2 FQGTGA. Trimming removed 3 bases from V and 3 bases from J; junction bases left unmatched: 2. The CDR3 runs to 14 residues. Here the CDR3 reads CASSLTGVTDTQYF. The CDR3 DNA follows: TGTGCCAGCAGCTTGACAGGGGTTACAGATACGCAGTATTTT.

V is TRBV7-3 and J is TRBJ2-7, with 7 bases aligning to TRBD2. Trimming cost V 3 bases and J 2 bases; bases outside gene matches: 16. The CDR3 loop spans 18 amino acids. The germline CDR1 and CDR2 sequences are SGHTA and FQGTGA. CDR3 bases: TGTGCCAGCAGCTTGACTAGCAGCTCCTACGGAATAACCTACGAGCAGTACTTC. Residues: CASSLTSSSYGITYEQYF.

This clone was counted once. J is TRBJ1-1 and V is TRBV21-1; TRBD1 is taken as the D call from the table, unchecked against the DNA. TRBV21-1 is recorded as a pseudogene. The CDR3 consists of 16 residues. The CDR3 nucleotides are TGTGCCAGCAGCAAAGTAGGAGACAGTCAGAACACTGAAGCTTTCTTT. It yields the protein CASSKVGDSQNTEAFF.

The chain is built from TRBV23-1 and TRBJ2-7; 10 bases fit TRBD2. TRBV23-1 belongs to the ORF category, with a function that is uncertain. The trim removed 3 bases at V and 5 bases at J, leaving 22 bases unmatched. The CDR3 length is 20 residues. In DNA form, the CDR3 reads TGCGCCAGCAGTCAGCAGGAGACAGGGACTCTAGCGGGAGAGGTCCACGAGCAGTACTTC. It codes for CASSQQETGTLAGEVHEQYF.

This chain uses TRBV2 with TRBJ2-4; the D gene is possibly TRBD1 (6 bases). The CDR3 spans 16 residues. Trimming cost V 6 bases and J 0 bases, with 15 bases left between them. Per the germline V gene, CDR1 is SNHLY and CDR2 is FYNNEI. The CDR3 DNA reads as TGTGCCAGCAGCGCCGGGACAACGTTAGCCAAAAACATTCAGTACTTC. Amino acids: CASSAGTTLAKNIQYF. The variable domain in full, completed from reference TRBV2 and TRBJ2-4, reads EPEVTQTPSHQVTQMGQEVILRCVPISNHLYFYWYRQILGQKVEFLVSFYNNEISEKSEIFDDQFSVERPDGSNFTLKIRSTKLEDSAMYFCASSAGTTLAKNIQYFGAGTRLSVL.

V is TRBV7-7 and J is TRBJ1-4; 8 bases match TRBD1. The CDR3 extends over 16 amino acids. Germline V CDR1 and CDR2: SSHAT, FNYEAQ (reference sequence). Losses at the gene ends were 5 bases for V and 8 bases for J; bases not matched to a gene: 13. CDR3 residues: CASSPEPTGAREKLFF. Written as DNA, the CDR3 is TGTGCCAGCAGCCCAGAACCGACAGGGGCAAGGGAAAAACTGTTTTTT. The entire variable domain, with the rest obtained from reference TRBV7-7 and TRBJ1-4, is as follows: GAGVSQSPRYKVTKRGQDVTLRCDPISSHATLYWYQQALGQGPEFLTYFNYEAQPDKSGLPSDRFSAERPEGSISTLTIQRTEQRDSAMYRCASSPEPTGAREKLFFGSGTQLSVL.

The chain recombines TRBV6-5 with TRBJ1-2; D gene unclear. Trimming shortened V by 0 bases and J by 5 bases, and 10 bases separated the two germline ends. The CDR3 spans 14 residues. Germline CDR1 is MNHEY and CDR2 is SVGAGI. The DNA of the CDR3 is TGTGCCAGCAGTTACTCGCCGGGATCGTATGGCTACACCTTC. Protein product: CASSYSPGSYGYTF.

This chain joins TRBV19 and TRBJ1-3; 9 nucleotides line up with TRBD1. In germline, CDR1 is LNHDA, CDR2 SQIVND (reference sequence). This CDR3 comprises 16 residues. After removal of 3 bases from V and 3 bases from J, the junction contained 6 bases not matched to a gene. The CDR3 reads CASSITGTGNGNTIYF. The CDR3, as DNA: TGTGCCAGTAGTATTACCGGGACAGGGAATGGAAACACCATATATTTT.

J is TRBJ2-7 and V is TRBV6-1, with a tentative D call TRBD2 (6 bases). This CDR3 region has 10 residues. V was shortened by 4 bases and J by 9 bases, with 7 bases between the two germline ends. CDR1 is MNHNS and CDR2 is SASEGT in the germline V gene. The CDR3, as DNA: TGTGCCAGCAGTGCGGGGGTGCAGTACTTC. This translates into CASSAGVQYF.